This TCR beta chain was identified in a study of technical replicates of blood from a handful of donors. Profiled with immunoSEQ multiplex PCR; TCRdb holds only in-frame clones, not every one. The profile shows approximately 87,000 clones, 80% to 95% of them singletons. V lost 4 bases to trimming and J lost 8 bases; unmatched junction nucleotides: 10. Germline CDR1 and CDR2: GTSNPN and SVGIG (reference sequence). This CDR3 comprises 13 residues. The sequenced material came from T cells isolated from PBMCs. This TCR was sampled from a human donor in good health. Some clones in this sample may be carry-over from other donors' samples. The chain uses TRBV30 and TRBJ1-1, with 7 bases identical to TRBD1. CDR3 coding DNA: TGTGCCTGGAACCTTAGAGGGGGCCGCGAAGCTTTCTTT. Its translation is CAWNLRGGREAFF.